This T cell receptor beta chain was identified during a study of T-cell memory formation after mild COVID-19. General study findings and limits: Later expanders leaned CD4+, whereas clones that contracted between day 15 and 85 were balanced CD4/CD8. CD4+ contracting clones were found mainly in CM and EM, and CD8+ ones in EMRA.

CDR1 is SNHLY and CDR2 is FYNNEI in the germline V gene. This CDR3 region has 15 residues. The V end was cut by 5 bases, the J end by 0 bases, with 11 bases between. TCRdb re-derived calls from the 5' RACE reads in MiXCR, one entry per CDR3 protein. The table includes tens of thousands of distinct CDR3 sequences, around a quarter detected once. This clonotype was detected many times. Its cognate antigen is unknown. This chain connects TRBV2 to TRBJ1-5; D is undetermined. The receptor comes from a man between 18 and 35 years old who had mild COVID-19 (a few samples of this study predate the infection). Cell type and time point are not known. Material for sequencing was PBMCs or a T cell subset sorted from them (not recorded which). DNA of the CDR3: TGTGCCAGCAGTAAGAGTACGGTTAGCAATCAGCCCCAGCATTTT. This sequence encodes CASSKSTVSNQPQHF.